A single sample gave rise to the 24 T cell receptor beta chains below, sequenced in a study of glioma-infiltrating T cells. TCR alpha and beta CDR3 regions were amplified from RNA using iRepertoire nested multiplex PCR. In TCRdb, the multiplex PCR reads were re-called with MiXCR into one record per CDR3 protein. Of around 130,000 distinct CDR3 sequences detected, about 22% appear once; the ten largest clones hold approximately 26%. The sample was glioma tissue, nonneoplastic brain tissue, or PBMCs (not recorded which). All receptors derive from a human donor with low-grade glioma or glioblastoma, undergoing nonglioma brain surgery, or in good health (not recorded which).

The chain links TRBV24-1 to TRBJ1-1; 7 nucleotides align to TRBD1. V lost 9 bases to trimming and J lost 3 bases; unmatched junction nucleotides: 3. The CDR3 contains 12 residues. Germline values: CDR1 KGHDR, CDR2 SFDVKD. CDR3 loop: CATRDRDTEAFF. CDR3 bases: TGTGCCACCCGCGACAGGGACACTGAAGCTTTCTTT.

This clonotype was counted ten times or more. The CDR3 DNA reads as TGCAGTGCCCCTCCGGATATAGGGGTAAACTCCTACAATGAGCAGTTCTTC. Translation gives CSAPPDIGVNSYNEQFF. The V gene is TRBV20-1, the J gene TRBJ2-1; maybe TRBD1 (5 bases). Trimming pared 6 bases from V and 0 bases from J, leaving 21 bases between. Germline CDR1 is DFQATT and CDR2 is SNEGSKA (reference sequence). There are 17 residues in the CDR3.

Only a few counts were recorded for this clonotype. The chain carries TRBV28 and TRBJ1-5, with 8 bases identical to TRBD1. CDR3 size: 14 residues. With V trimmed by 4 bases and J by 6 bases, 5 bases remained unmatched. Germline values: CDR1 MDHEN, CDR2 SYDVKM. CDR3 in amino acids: CASSSGTGIQPQHF. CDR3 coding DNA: TGTGCCAGCAGTTCCGGGACAGGAATTCAGCCCCAGCATTTT. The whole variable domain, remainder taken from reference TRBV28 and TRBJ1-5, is DVKVTQSSRYLVKRTGEKVFLECVQDMDHENMFWYRQDPGLGLRLIYFSYDVKMKEKGDIPEGYSVSREKKERFSLILESASTNQTSMYLCASSSGTGIQPQHFGDGTRLSIL.

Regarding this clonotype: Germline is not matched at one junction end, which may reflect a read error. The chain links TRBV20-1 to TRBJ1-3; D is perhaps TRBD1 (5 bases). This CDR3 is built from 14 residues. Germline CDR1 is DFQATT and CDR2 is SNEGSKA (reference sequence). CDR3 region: CSARVGGTGDTIYF. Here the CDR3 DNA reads TGCAGTGCTAGGGTCGGGGGTACTGGAGACACCATATATTTT.

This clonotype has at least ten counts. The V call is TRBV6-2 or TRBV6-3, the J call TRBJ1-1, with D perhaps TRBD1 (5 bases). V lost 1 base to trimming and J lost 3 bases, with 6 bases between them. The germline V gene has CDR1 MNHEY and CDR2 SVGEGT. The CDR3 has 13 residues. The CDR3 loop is CASSYFRDTEAFF. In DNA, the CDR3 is TGTGCCAGCAGTTACTTCAGGGACACTGAAGCTTTCTTT.

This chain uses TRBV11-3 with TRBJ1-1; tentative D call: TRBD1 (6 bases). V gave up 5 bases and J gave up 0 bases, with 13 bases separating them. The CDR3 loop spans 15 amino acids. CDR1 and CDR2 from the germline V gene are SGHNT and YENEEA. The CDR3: CASSHLGQLNTEAFF. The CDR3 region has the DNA TGTGCCAGCAGCCACTTAGGACAGTTGAACACTGAAGCTTTCTTT.

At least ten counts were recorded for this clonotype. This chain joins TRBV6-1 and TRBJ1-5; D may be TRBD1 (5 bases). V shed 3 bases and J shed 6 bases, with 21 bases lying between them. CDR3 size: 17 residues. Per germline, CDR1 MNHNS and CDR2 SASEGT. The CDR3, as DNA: TGTGCCAGCAGTGATGAGATGTTTTGGGGCGCCGGTCAGCCCCAGCATTTT. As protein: CASSDEMFWGAGQPQHF.

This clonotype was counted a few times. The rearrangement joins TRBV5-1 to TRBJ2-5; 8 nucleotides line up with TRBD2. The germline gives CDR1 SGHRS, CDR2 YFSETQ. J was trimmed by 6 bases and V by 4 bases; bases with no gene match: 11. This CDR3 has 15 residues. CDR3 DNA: TGCGCCAGCAGCCCATCGGGGGGGCACTTAAAGACCCAGTACTTC. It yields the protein CASSPSGGHLKTQYF. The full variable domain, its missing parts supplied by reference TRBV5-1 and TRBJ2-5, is KAGVTQTPRYLIKTRGQQVTLSCSPISGHRSVSWYQQTPGQGLQFLFEYFSETQRNKGNFPGRFSGRQFSNSRSEMNVSTLELGDSALYLCASSPSGGHLKTQYFGPGTRLLVL.

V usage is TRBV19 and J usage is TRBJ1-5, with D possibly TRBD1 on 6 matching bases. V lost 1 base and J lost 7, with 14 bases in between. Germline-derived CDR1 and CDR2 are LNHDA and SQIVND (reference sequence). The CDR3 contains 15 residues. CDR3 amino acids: CASSIVQGYRQPQHF. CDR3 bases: TGTGCCAGTAGTATAGTACAGGGATATCGGCAGCCCCAGCATTTT.

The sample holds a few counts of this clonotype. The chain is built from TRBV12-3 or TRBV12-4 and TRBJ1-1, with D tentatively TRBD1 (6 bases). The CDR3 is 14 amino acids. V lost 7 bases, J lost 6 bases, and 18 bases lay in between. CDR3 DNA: TGTGCCAGCACCTTCAGTCGGGGGGGCTCTGAAGCTTTCTTT. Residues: CASTFSRGGSEAFF.

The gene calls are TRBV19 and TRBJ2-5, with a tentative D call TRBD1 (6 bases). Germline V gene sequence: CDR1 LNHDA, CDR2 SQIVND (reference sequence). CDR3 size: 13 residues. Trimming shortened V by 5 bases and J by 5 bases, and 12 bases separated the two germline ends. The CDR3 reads CASSLGAAETQYF. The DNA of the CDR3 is TGTGCCAGTAGTTTGGGGGCAGCGGAGACCCAGTACTTC. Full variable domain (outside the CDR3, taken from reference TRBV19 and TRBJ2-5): DGGITQSPKYLFRKEGQNVTLSCEQNLNHDAMYWYRQDPGQGLRLIYYSQIVNDFQKGDIAEGYSVSREKKESFPLTVTSAQKNPTAFYLCASSLGAAETQYFGPGTRLLVL.

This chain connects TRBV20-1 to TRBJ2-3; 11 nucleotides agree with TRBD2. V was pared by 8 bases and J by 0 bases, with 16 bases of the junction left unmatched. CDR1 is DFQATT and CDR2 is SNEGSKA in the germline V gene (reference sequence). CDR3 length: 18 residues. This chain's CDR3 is CSPSQGLAGGSSTDTQYF. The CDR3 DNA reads TGCAGTCCATCCCAAGGGCTAGCGGGGGGTTCTAGCACAGATACGCAGTATTTT.

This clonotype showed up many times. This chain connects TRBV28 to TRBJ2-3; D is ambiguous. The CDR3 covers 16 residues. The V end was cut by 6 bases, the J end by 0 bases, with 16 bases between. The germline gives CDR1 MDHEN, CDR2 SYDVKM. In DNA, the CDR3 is TGTGCCAGCAGCCCCAACTACCTAACTAGCACAGATACGCAGTATTTT. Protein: CASSPNYLTSTDTQYF.

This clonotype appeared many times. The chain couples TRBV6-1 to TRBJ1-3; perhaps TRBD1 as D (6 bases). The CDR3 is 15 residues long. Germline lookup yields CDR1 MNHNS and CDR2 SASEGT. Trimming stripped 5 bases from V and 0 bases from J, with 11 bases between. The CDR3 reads CASSRQVFSGNTIYF. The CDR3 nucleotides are TGTGCCAGCAGTCGACAGGTGTTCTCTGGAAACACCATATATTTT.

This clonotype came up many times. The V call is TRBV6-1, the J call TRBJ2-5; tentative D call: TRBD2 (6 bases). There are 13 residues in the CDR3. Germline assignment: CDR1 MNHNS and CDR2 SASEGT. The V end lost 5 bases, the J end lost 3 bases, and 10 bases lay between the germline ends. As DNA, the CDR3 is TGTGCCAGCAGTTTCCGACTAGAAGAGACCCAGTACTTC. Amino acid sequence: CASSFRLEETQYF.

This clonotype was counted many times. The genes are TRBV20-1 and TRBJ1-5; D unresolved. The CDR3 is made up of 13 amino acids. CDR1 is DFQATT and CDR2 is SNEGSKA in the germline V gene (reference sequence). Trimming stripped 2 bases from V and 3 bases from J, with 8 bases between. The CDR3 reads CSARSFSNQPQHF. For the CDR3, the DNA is TGCAGTGCTAGAAGTTTTTCCAATCAGCCCCAGCATTTT.

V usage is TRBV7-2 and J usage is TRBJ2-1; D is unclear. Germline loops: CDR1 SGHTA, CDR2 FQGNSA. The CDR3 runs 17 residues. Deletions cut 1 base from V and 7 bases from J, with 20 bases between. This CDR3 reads CASSLEPPGLGINEQFF. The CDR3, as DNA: TGTGCCAGCAGCTTAGAACCCCCCGGGCTTGGGATAAATGAGCAGTTCTTC.

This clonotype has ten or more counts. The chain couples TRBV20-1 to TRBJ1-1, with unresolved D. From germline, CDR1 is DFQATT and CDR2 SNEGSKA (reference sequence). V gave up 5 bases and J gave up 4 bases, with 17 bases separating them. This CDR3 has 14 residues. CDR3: CSAQPSGLVTEAFF. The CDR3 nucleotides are TGCAGTGCTCAACCTAGTGGGTTAGTCACTGAAGCTTTCTTT.

Here the CDR3 reads CASSPGLDKETQYF. In DNA form, the CDR3 reads TGTGCCAGCAGCCCAGGACTAGATAAAGAGACCCAGTACTTC. The V and J genes are TRBV7-2 and TRBJ2-5, with 7 bases identical to TRBD2. CDR1 and CDR2 (germline): SGHTA, FQGNSA. Germline trimming cut 5 bases from V and 3 bases from J; bases unmatched to any gene: 6. The CDR3 is 14 residues long.

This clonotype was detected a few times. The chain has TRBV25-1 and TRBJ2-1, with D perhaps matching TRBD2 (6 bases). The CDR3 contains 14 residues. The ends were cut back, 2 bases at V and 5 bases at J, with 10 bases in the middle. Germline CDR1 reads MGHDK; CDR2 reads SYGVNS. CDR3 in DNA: TGTGCCAGCAGTGAAGGGGGGTACGACAATGAGCAGTTCTTC. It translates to CASSEGGYDNEQFF.

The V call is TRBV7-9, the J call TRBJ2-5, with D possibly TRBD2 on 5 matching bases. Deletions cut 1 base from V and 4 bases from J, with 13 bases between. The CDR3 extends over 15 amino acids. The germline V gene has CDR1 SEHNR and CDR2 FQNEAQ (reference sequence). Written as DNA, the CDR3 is TGTGCCAGCAGCTTAGAATTCGGGGTTGGAGAGACCCAGTACTTC. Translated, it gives CASSLEFGVGETQYF.

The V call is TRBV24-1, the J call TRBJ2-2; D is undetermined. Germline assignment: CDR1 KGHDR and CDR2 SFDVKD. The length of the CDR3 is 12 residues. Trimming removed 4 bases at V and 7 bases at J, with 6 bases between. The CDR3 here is CATSEFRGELFF. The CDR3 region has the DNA TGTGCCACCAGTGAGTTTCGCGGGGAGCTGTTTTTT.

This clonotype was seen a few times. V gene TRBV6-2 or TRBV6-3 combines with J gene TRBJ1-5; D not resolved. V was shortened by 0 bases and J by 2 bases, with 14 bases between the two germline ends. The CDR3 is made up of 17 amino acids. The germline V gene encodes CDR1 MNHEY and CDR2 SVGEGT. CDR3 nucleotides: TGTGCCAGCAGTTACTCGAAATTGGGCCGTGGCAATCAGCCCCAGCATTTT. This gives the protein CASSYSKLGRGNQPQHF.

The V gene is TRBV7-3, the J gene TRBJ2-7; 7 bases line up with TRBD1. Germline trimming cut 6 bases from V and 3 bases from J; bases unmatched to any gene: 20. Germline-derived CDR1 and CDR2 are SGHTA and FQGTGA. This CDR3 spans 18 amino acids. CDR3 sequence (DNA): TGTGCCAGCAGAGTGAGGACGATGAAGGGGGCCCTAAGCTACGAGCAGTACGTC. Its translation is CASRVRTMKGALSYEQYV.